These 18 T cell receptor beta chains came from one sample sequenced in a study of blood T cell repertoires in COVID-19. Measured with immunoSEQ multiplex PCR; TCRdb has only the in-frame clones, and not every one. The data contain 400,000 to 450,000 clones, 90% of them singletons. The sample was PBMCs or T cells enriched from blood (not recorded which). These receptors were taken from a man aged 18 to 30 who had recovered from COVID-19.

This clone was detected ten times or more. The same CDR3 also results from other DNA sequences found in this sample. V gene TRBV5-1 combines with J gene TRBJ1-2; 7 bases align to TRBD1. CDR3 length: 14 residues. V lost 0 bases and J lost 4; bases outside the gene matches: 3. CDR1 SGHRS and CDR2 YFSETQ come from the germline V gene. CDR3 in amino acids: CASSLGDRAYGYTF. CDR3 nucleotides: TGCGCCAGCAGCTTGGGAGACAGGGCCTATGGCTACACCTTC.

CDR3 bases: TGTGCCAGCAGCTCCACCGGGGGTCCCTACAATGAGCAGTTCTTC. This codes for CASSSTGGPYNEQFF. The V and J genes are TRBV3-1 (or the pseudogene TRBV3-2) and TRBJ2-1; D might be TRBD2 (6 bases). The germline CDR1 and CDR2 sequences are LGHDT and YNNKEL (reference sequence). Deletions cut 5 bases from V and 2 bases from J, with 13 bases between. The CDR3 consists of 15 residues.

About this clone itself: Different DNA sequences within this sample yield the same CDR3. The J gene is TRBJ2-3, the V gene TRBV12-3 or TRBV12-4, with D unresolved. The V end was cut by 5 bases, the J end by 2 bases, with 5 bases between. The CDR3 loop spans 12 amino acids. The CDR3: CASSLFTDTQYF. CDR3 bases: TGTGCCAGCAGTCTGTTCACAGATACGCAGTATTTT.

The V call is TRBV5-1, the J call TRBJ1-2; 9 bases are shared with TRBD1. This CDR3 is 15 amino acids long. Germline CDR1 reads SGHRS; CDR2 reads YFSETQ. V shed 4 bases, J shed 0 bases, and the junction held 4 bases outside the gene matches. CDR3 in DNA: TGCGCCAGCAGCCCGGGACAGGGTCCTAACTATGGCTACACCTTC. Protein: CASSPGQGPNYGYTF.

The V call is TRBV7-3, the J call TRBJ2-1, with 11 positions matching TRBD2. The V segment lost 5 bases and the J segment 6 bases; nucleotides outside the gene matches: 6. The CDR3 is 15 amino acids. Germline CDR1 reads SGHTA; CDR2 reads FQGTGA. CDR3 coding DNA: TGTGCCAGCAGCAAAACTAGCGGGGGCGGCAATGAGCAGTTCTTC. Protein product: CASSKTSGGGNEQFF. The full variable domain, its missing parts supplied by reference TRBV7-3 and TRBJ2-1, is GAGVSQTPSNKVTEKGKYVELRCDPISGHTALYWYRQSLGQGPEFLIYFQGTGAADDSGLPNDRFFAVRPEGSVSTLKIQRTERGDSAVYLCASSKTSGGGNEQFFGPGTRLTVL.

The CDR3, as DNA: TGTGCCAGCAGCCAATCGGGGGGGTCCTACAATGAGCAGTTCTTC. Encoded protein: CASSQSGGSYNEQFF. This sequence joins TRBV14 and TRBJ2-1, with TRBD2 matching 8 bases. The CDR3 loop spans 15 amino acids. The V gene end was trimmed by 2 bases and the J gene end by 1 base; junction bases not matched to a gene: 1. Germline loops: CDR1 SGHDN, CDR2 FVKESK.

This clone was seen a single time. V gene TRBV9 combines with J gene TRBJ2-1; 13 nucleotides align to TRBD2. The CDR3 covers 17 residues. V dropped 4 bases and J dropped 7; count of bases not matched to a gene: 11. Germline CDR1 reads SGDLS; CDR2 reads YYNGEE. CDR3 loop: CASSPSTSGRAMNEQFF. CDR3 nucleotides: TGTGCCAGCAGCCCCAGCACTAGCGGGAGGGCTATGAATGAGCAGTTCTTC.

CDR3 amino acids: CASSLRLAGDTGELFF. The CDR3 DNA sequence: TGTGCCAGCAGCCTAAGACTAGCGGGAGACACCGGGGAGCTGTTTTTT. The chain uses TRBV7-9 and TRBJ2-2, with TRBD2 matching 12 bases. The CDR3 has 16 residues. With 5 bases clipped from V and 3 bases from J, the junction kept 4 bases outside the gene matches. The germline CDR1 and CDR2 sequences are SEHNR and FQNEAQ (reference sequence). Full variable domain (missing parts from reference TRBV7-9 and TRBJ2-2): DTGVSQNPRHKITKRGQNVTFRCDPISEHNRLYWYRQTLGQGPEFLTYFQNEAQLEKSRLLSDRFSAERPKGSFSTLEIQRTEQGDSAMYLCASSLRLAGDTGELFFGEGSRLTVL.

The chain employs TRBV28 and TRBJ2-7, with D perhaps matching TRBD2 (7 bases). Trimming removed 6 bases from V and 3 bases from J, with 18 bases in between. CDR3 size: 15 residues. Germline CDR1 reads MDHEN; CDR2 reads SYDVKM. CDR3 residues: CASSSDTGRDYEQYF. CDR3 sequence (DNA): TGTGCCAGCAGCTCGGACACAGGGAGGGACTACGAGCAGTACTTC.

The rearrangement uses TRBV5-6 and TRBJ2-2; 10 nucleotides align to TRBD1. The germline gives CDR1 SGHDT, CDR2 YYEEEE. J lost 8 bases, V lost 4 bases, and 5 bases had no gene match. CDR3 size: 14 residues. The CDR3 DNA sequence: TGTGCCAGCAGCGTCGGGACAGGGGTTGGGGAGCTGTTTTTT. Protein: CASSVGTGVGELFF.

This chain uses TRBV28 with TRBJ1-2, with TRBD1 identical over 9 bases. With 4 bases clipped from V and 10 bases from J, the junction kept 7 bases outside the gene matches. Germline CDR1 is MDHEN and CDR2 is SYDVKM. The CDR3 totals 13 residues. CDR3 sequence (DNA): TGTGCCAGCAGTTCGGGACAGGGTATCGTCTACACCTTC. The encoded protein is CASSSGQGIVYTF.

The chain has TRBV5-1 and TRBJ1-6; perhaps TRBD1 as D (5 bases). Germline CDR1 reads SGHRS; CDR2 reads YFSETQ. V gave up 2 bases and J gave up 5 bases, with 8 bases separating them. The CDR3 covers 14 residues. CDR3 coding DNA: TGCGCCAGCAGCTTCGGCAGGGATAATTCACCCCTCCACTTT. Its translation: CASSFGRDNSPLHF.

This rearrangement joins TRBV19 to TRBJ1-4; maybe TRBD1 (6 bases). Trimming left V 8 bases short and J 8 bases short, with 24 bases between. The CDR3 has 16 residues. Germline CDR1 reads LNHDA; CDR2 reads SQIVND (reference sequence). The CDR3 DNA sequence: TGTGCCAGTTATTATTCCCGATTATGGGGGCAAGAAAAACTGTTTTTT. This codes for CASYYSRLWGQEKLFF.

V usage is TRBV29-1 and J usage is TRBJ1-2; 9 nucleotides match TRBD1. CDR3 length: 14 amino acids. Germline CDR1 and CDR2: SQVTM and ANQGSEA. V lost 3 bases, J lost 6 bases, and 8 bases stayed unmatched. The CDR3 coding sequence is TGCAGCGTTGAGGGTTCGACAGGGGGAGATGGCTACACCTTC. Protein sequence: CSVEGSTGGDGYTF.

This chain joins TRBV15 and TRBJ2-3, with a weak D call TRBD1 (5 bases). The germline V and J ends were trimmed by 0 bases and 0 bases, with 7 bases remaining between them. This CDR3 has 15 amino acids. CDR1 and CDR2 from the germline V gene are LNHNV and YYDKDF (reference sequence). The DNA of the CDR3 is TGTGCCACCAGCAGAGATCAGGGTAGCACAGATACGCAGTATTTT. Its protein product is CATSRDQGSTDTQYF.

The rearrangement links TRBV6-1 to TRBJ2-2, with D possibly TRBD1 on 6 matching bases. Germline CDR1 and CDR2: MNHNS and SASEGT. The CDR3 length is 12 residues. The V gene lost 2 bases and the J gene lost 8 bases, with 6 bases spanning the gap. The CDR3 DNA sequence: TGTGCCAGCAGTGAACAGGGGGGGGAGCTGTTTTTT. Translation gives CASSEQGGELFF.

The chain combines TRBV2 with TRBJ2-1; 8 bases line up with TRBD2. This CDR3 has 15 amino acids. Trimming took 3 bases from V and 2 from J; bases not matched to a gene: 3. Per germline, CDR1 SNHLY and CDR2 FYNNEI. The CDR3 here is CASSDLSGTYNEQFF. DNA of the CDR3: TGTGCCAGCAGTGACCTTAGCGGGACCTACAATGAGCAGTTCTTC.

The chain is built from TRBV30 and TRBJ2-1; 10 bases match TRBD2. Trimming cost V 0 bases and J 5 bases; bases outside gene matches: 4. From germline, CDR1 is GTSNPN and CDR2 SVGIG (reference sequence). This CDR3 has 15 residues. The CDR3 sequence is CAWSVRLAGDNEQFF. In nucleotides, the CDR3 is TGTGCCTGGAGTGTAAGGCTAGCGGGAGACAATGAGCAGTTCTTC.